The clone carrying this T cell receptor (beta chain) appeared once. Seattle's enrolled individuals joined amid active infection and were then monitored longitudinally. The record originates from a study of blood T cell repertoires in COVID-19. The overall study: Samples of COVID-19 (acute and convalescent) were obtained from the United States, Italy and Spain. PBMCs, B-cell-depleted T cells, or T cells provided the cDNA or gDNA that made up the material.

Authors' analysis steps: Reference gene primer amplification yielded estimated nucleated cell counts. Generated by immunoSEQ multiplex PCR, the TCRdb table keeps only in-frame clones and is missing some. V, J and clone size are those of that table, while D and trimming were read from the DNA. This sample has 410,000 or so clones, with roughly 90% found just once. The source is a middle-aged woman with COVID-19, enrolled during active disease. The sample comprised peripheral blood.

CDR3: CASRSGPGVDYGYTF. For the CDR3, the DNA is TGTGCCAGCCGGTCAGGGCCAGGGGTGGACTATGGCTACACCTTC. The chain carries TRBV27 and TRBJ1-2; D possibly corresponds to TRBD1 (6 bases). V was pared by 8 bases and J by 3 bases, with 19 bases between. This CDR3 spans 15 amino acids. Germline assignment: CDR1 MNHEY and CDR2 SMNVEV (reference sequence).